The 29 T cell receptor beta chains in this list originate from one sample, sequenced in a study of shared clonotypes between healthy human individuals (dated by TCRdb to the early 2020s). Preparation of the library involved the immunoSEQ multiplex PCR assay. TCRdb retrieved this table from immuneACCESS and kept in-frame rearrangements only. Not all clones are present; in checked studies, unresolved V genes account for under half, and no reason is known for the remainder. This sample comprises some 630,000 clones, about two thirds of them detected only once. The top ten hold less than 2% of the sample. The sequenced sample was memory CD4+ T cells sorted from blood. Interpreted using the paper, the cell subset or site label stands for: CD45RA-negative fraction. The source of these receptors is a woman between 25 and 40 years old in good health.

The chain combines TRBV5-1 with TRBJ2-2; perhaps TRBD1 as D (6 bases). The CDR3 loop spans 15 amino acids. CDR1 and CDR2 from the germline V gene are SGHRS and YFSETQ. The CDR3 coding sequence is TGCGGAAGCAGCGGCCCAGGGGTAAACACCGGGGAGCTGTTTTTT. Its protein product is CGSSGPGVNTGELFF.

This clone was recorded a few times. As DNA, the CDR3 is TGTGCCAGCAGTTTAAGGTCGTGGGGGGGTCAGCCCCAGCATTTT. Translation gives CASSLRSWGGQPQHF. The chain carries TRBV28 and TRBJ1-5; D is perhaps TRBD1 (5 bases). From germline, CDR1 is MDHEN and CDR2 SYDVKM. Trimming left V 2 bases short and J 6 bases short, with 14 bases between. The CDR3 covers 15 residues.

This chain uses TRBV28 with TRBJ1-6; D is ambiguous. This CDR3 comprises 17 residues. Trimming took 5 bases from V and 9 from J, leaving 23 bases between them. Germline V gives CDR1 MDHEN, CDR2 SYDVKM. The CDR3 region is CASSPPDGRRLGSPLHF. The DNA of the CDR3 is TGTGCCAGCAGTCCTCCGGACGGAAGACGGCTGGGTTCACCCCTCCACTTT.

The chain is built from TRBV11-2 and TRBJ2-2, with D uncertain. The CDR3 has 13 residues. V was trimmed by 7 bases and J by 6 bases, leaving 12 bases between them. Germline V gene lookup returns CDR1 SGHAT and CDR2 FQNNGV. The CDR3, as DNA: TGTGCCAGCACTACCATGTTCCCCGGGGAGCTGTTTTTT. Translated, it gives CASTTMFPGELFF.

The chain combines TRBV13 with TRBJ2-1; TRBD1 or TRBD2 may be the D gene (5 bases each). CDR3 length equals 15 residues. Trimming cost V 6 bases and J 0 bases, with 12 bases left between them. CDR1 is PRHDT and CDR2 is FYEKMQ in the germline V gene (reference sequence). Here the CDR3 DNA reads TGTGCCAGCAGGCCGCCCGGGGCCTCCTACAATGAGCAGTTCTTC. Residues: CASRPPGASYNEQFF.

This chain connects TRBV5-4 to TRBJ2-7, with 7 nucleotides matching TRBD1. V gave up 5 bases and J gave up 3 bases; unmatched junction bases: 11. The CDR3 consists of 15 residues. In germline, CDR1 is SGHNT, CDR2 YYREEE (reference sequence). The CDR3 loop reads CASSSTRDSIYEQYF. The CDR3 DNA is TGTGCCAGCAGTTCGACCCGGGACAGTATCTACGAGCAGTACTTC.

This sequence joins TRBV19 and TRBJ1-1, with TRBD1 as a possible D gene (5 bases). V was clipped by 5 bases and J by 5 bases, with 18 bases between them. This CDR3 has 15 residues. CDR1 LNHDA and CDR2 SQIVND come from the germline V gene (reference sequence). The CDR3 nucleotides are TGTGCCAGTAGTTGGCAGGGTGGAGCAAGGACTGAAGCTTTCTTT. Translated: CASSWQGGARTEAFF.

The chain couples TRBV5-8 to TRBJ2-3; TRBD1 or TRBD2 may be the D gene (6 bases each). The ends were cut back, 3 bases at V and 4 bases at J, with 9 bases in the middle. Germline V gene lookup returns CDR1 SGHTS and CDR2 YDEGEE. The CDR3 extends over 13 amino acids. The CDR3 nucleotides are TGTGCCAGCAGCTCCGGGGGCCCAGATACGCAGTATTTT. This sequence encodes CASSSGGPDTQYF.

The sample holds one count of this clone. The chain uses TRBV30 and TRBJ2-4, with 9 bases matching TRBD2. V shed 2 bases and J 6 bases; nucleotides not matched to a gene: 8. CDR1 is GTSNPN, CDR2 SVGIG, per germline (reference sequence). The CDR3 sequence is 15 residues long. CDR3 protein: CAWSPAGTSRNIQYF. As DNA, the CDR3 is TGTGCCTGGAGTCCCGCCGGGACTAGCAGAAACATTCAGTACTTC.

The chain recombines TRBV18 with TRBJ2-7; 7 bases align to TRBD1. After removal of 2 bases from V and 2 bases from J, the junction contained 3 bases not matched to a gene. Per the germline V gene, CDR1 is KGHSH and CDR2 is LQKENI. The CDR3 loop spans 14 amino acids. CDR3 nucleotide sequence: TGTGCCAGCTCACCAAGGGACAGACCCTACGAGCAGTACTTC. It encodes CASSPRDRPYEQYF.

The chain links TRBV7-2 to TRBJ2-7, with 7 bases lining up with TRBD2. There are 14 residues in the CDR3. The germline gives CDR1 SGHTA, CDR2 FQGNSA. Unmatched junction bases numbered 7, after V lost 5 bases and J lost 3 bases. Here the CDR3 reads CASSPPGGSYEQYF. CDR3 in DNA: TGTGCCAGCAGCCCTCCTGGCGGGAGCTACGAGCAGTACTTC. Filled out from reference TRBV7-2 and TRBJ2-7, the complete variable domain reads GAGVSQSPSNKVTEKGKDVELRCDPISGHTALYWYRQSLGQGLEFLIYFQGNSAPDKSGLPSDRFSAERTGGSVSTLTIQRTQQEDSAVYLCASSPPGGSYEQYFGPGTRLTVT.

The rearrangement joins TRBV5-1 to TRBJ2-7, with 8 bases aligning to TRBD1. The CDR3 is 13 residues long. CDR1 is SGHRS and CDR2 is YFSETQ in the germline V gene. The trim removed 0 bases at V and 6 bases at J, leaving 2 bases unmatched. CDR3: CASSLAGGTEQYF. The CDR3 nucleotides are TGCGCCAGCAGCTTGGCAGGGGGCACCGAGCAGTACTTC.

As for this clone: Other nucleotide sequences from this sample produce the same CDR3. The chain recombines TRBV11-3 with TRBJ2-1; no clear D. This CDR3 region has 12 residues. Deletions cut 1 base from V and 5 bases from J, with 3 bases between. The germline V gene has CDR1 SGHNT and CDR2 YENEEA. CDR3 coding DNA: TGTGCCAGCAGCTTAGTAGACAATGAGCAGTTCTTC. Its translation is CASSLVDNEQFF.

Concerning this clone itself: This sequence may be a read error, since a much larger clone differs from it by one base. Other DNA sequences in this sample translate to the same CDR3. V and J are TRBV6-5 and TRBJ1-2; 7 nucleotides match TRBD1. CDR3 length: 13 residues. The junction had 4 bases not matched to a gene; V was cut back by 6 bases and J by 3 bases. Germline lookup yields CDR1 MNHEY and CDR2 SVGAGI. The CDR3 nucleotides read TGTGCCAGCAGCCCTACAGGGGACTATGGCTACACCTTC. The encoded protein is CASSPTGDYGYTF.

J is TRBJ2-6 and V is TRBV2; the D call may be TRBD1 or TRBD2 (5 bases each). This CDR3 is 14 amino acids long. Germline V gene data show CDR1 as SNHLY and CDR2 as FYNNEI. The ends were cut back, 7 bases at V and 2 bases at J, with 9 bases in the middle. Written as DNA, the CDR3 is TGTGCCAGCACTGAGGGGCCTGGGGCCAACGTCCTGACTTTC. The encoded protein is CASTEGPGANVLTF.

The J gene is TRBJ1-3, the V gene TRBV7-2, with D possibly matching TRBD1 (6 bases). Germline values: CDR1 SGHTA, CDR2 FQGNSA. This CDR3 has 17 residues. Trimming pared 6 bases from V and 2 bases from J, leaving 20 bases between. The CDR3 nucleotides are TGTGCCAGCAGATCAAACCCAGGACAGTTTACTGGAAACACCATATATTTT. Translation gives CASRSNPGQFTGNTIYF. Full variable domain (outside the CDR3, taken from reference TRBV7-2 and TRBJ1-3): GAGVSQSPSNKVTEKGKDVELRCDPISGHTALYWYRQSLGQGLEFLIYFQGNSAPDKSGLPSDRFSAERTGGSVSTLTIQRTQQEDSAVYLCASRSNPGQFTGNTIYFGEGSWLTVV.

Only a few counts were recorded for this clone. The chain recombines TRBV11-2 with TRBJ1-3; D unresolved. V was pared by 1 base and J by 1 base, with 5 bases between. The CDR3 loop spans 14 amino acids. From germline, CDR1 is SGHAT and CDR2 FQNNGV. For the CDR3, the DNA is TGTGCCAGCAGCTTAGGTACTTCTGGAAACACCATATATTTT. It codes for CASSLGTSGNTIYF.

The J gene is TRBJ2-5, the V gene TRBV27; 11 bases map to TRBD2. Per the germline V gene, CDR1 is MNHEY and CDR2 is SMNVEV (reference sequence). Trimming at V came to 0 bases and at J to 5 bases, leaving 5 bases not matched to a gene. The CDR3 is 16 residues long. The CDR3 region has the DNA TGTGCCAGCAGTTTATCGTTAGCGGGAGGGTGGGAGACCCAGTACTTC. This sequence encodes CASSLSLAGGWETQYF.

The chain carries TRBV11-2 and TRBJ1-5; D not certain. Germline-derived CDR1 and CDR2 are SGHAT and FQNNGV. Trimming removed 1 base from V and 6 bases from J, with 7 bases in between. The CDR3 runs 13 residues. The CDR3 DNA reads TGTGCCAGCAGCTTAGTAGCGGGTCAGCCCCAGCATTTT. Residues: CASSLVAGQPQHF.

As for this clone: Other DNA sequences in the same sample also yield this CDR3. J is TRBJ2-7 and V is TRBV4-1, with TRBD2 matching over 7 bases. From germline, CDR1 is MGHRA and CDR2 YSYEKL. The V gene end was trimmed by 4 bases and the J gene end by 0 bases; junction bases not matched to a gene: 9. This CDR3 is 16 amino acids long. CDR3 coding DNA: TGCGCCAGCAGCCCTCGAGGCAGCGGGGCCTCCTACGAGCAGTACTTC. It encodes CASSPRGSGASYEQYF.

This chain links TRBV28 with TRBJ1-5; the D is unclear. Germline loops: CDR1 MDHEN, CDR2 SYDVKM. This CDR3 has 13 amino acids. The V gene lost 7 bases and the J gene lost 2 bases, with 9 bases spanning the gap. The CDR3 here is CASNGRGNQPQHF. Here the CDR3 DNA reads TGTGCCAGCAACGGCAGAGGCAATCAGCCCCAGCATTTT.

This chain uses TRBV9 with TRBJ2-7, with TRBD1 matching over 8 bases. Germline-derived CDR1 and CDR2 are SGDLS and YYNGEE. Trimming at V came to 0 bases and at J to 6 bases, leaving 8 bases not matched to a gene. The length of the CDR3 is 15 residues. This CDR3 reads CASSVGGAGGLEQYF. DNA of the CDR3: TGTGCCAGCAGCGTAGGAGGGGCAGGGGGCCTCGAGCAGTACTTC. Based on the CDR3 plus reference TRBV9 and TRBJ2-7, the full variable domain is DSGVTQTPKHLITATGQRVTLRCSPRSGDLSVYWYQQSLDQGLQFLIQYYNGEERAKGNILERFSAQQFPDLHSELNLSSLELGDSALYFCASSVGGAGGLEQYFGPGTRLTVT.

The chain has TRBV9 and TRBJ2-5; D is perhaps TRBD2 (6 bases). In germline, CDR1 is SGDLS, CDR2 YYNGEE. The CDR3 is 14 residues long. Trimming took off 0 bases at V and 5 bases at J, with 11 bases between the two ends. CDR3: CASSVAGEGETQYF. As DNA, the CDR3 is TGTGCCAGCAGCGTAGCGGGAGAAGGGGAGACCCAGTACTTC.

This clone has just one count. This sequence joins TRBV7-9 and TRBJ1-6; D gene unclear. The CDR3 is made up of 12 amino acids. The ends were cut back, 5 bases at V and 12 bases at J, with 11 bases in the middle. The germline gives CDR1 SEHNR, CDR2 FQNEAQ (reference sequence). As DNA, the CDR3 is TGTGCCAGCAGCCACCTGCCGGGACCCCTCCACTTT. It is translated as CASSHLPGPLHF.

V usage is TRBV11-1 and J usage is TRBJ2-5, with a possible D match to TRBD1 (6 bases). The J call is in doubt because the DNA end fits TRBJ2-7 better. The CDR3 is 16 residues long. The germline CDR1 and CDR2 sequences are SGHAT and FQDESV (reference sequence). CDR3 coding DNA: TGTGCCAGCAGCTTGGCAGGGGTGCTCCCAGAGGGCGAGCAGTACTTC. As protein: CASSLAGVLPEGEQYF.

This clone appeared once. The chain combines TRBV27 with TRBJ2-7; 11 bases agree with TRBD1. Germline lookup yields CDR1 MNHEY and CDR2 SMNVEV (reference sequence). CDR3 length: 15 amino acids. V lost 8 bases to trimming and J lost 7 bases; unmatched junction nucleotides: 13. CDR3 loop: CASALSRDRGREQYF. In nucleotides, the CDR3 is TGTGCCAGCGCCCTTTCCCGGGACAGGGGGAGAGAGCAGTACTTC.

The chain recombines TRBV30 with TRBJ1-5; the match to TRBD1 covers 7 bases. In germline, CDR1 is GTSNPN, CDR2 SVGIG (reference sequence). V lost 1 base, J lost 5 bases, and 5 bases stayed unmatched. The CDR3 spans 14 residues. The CDR3 loop is CAWSGQTGYQPQHF. For the CDR3, the DNA is TGTGCCTGGAGTGGGCAGACAGGGTATCAGCCCCAGCATTTT.

The chain joins TRBV7-6 to TRBJ2-2; D perhaps matches TRBD2 (5 bases). Germline V CDR1 and CDR2: SGHVS, FNYEAQ. Trimming shortened V by 0 bases and J by 1 base, and 6 bases separated the two germline ends. The CDR3 has 15 residues. CDR3 in DNA: TGTGCCAGCAGCTTAGCCGGGGAGAACACCGGGGAGCTGTTTTTT. It codes for CASSLAGENTGELFF.

This clone appeared many times. J is TRBJ2-3 and V is TRBV15; possibly TRBD2 for D (6 bases). Germline CDR1 LNHNV, CDR2 YYDKDF (reference sequence). With 1 base removed from V and 6 bases from J, the gap between germline ends came to 17 bases. CDR3 length equals 16 residues. In DNA form, the CDR3 reads TGTGCCACCAGCAGAGTTAGCGGCCCAGCCGGCGATACGCAGTATTTT. The encoded protein is CATSRVSGPAGDTQYF.